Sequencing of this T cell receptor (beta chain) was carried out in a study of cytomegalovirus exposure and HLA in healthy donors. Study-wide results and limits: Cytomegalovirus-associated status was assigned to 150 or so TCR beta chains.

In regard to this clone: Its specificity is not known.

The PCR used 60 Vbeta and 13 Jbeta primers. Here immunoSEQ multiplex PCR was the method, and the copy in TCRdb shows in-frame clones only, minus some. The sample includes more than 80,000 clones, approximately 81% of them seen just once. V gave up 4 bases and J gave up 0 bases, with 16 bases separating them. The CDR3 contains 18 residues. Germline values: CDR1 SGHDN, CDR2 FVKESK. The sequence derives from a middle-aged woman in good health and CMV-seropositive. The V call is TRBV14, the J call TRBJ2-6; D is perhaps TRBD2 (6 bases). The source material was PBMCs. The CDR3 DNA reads TGTGCCAGCAGCCCGCCGGAGGACGGGAGCTCTGGGGCCAACGTCCTGACTTTC. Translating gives CASSPPEDGSSGANVLTF.